Listed here is a single TCR beta chain. Its target is unknown. Profiled with immunoSEQ multiplex PCR; TCRdb holds only in-frame clones, not every one. The sample carries 90,000 to 130,000 clones, just under 95% recorded once. The data stem from a study of graft-versus-host responses after intestinal transplantation. Study-level information: Recipients had multivisceral, liver-intestinal, or isolated intestinal transplants.

Study conclusions and caveats: Detected in recipient marrow were GvH clones, some of which were first observed in ileum or blood. Within allografts, high graft-versus-host to host-versus-graft clonal ratios were seen among patients with graft-donor T cell macrochimerism. The highest levels of circulating GvH clones went along with early declines in HvG clones after transplant.

The sequencing here drew on unstimulated CD8+ T cells sorted from spleen or lymph node cells, taken before transplant. The TCR sequence derives from a human donor who was the organ donor for an intestinal transplant.

The CDR3 reads CASSYFGTGGEETQYF. For the CDR3, the DNA is TGTGCCAGCAGTTACTTCGGGACAGGAGGGGAGGAGACCCAGTACTTC. The V and J genes are TRBV6-5 and TRBJ2-5, with 8 positions matching TRBD1. Unmatched junction bases numbered 9, after V lost 1 base and J lost 5 bases. The CDR3 contains 16 residues. Germline assignment: CDR1 MNHEY and CDR2 SVGAGI.